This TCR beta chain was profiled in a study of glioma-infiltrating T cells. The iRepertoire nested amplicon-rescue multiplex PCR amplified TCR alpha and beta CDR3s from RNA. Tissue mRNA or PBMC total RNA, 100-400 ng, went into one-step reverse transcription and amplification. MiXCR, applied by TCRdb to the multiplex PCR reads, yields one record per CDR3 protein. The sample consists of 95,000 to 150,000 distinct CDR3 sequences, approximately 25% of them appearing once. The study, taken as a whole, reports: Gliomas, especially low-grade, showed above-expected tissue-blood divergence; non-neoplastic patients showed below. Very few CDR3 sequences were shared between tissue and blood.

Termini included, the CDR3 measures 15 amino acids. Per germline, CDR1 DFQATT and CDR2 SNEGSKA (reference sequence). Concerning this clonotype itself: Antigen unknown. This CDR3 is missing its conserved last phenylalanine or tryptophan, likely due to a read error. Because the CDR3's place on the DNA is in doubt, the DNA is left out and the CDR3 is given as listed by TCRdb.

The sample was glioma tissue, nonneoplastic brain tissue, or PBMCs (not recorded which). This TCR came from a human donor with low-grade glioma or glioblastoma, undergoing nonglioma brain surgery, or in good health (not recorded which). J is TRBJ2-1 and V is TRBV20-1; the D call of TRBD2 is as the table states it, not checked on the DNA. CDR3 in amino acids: CSAIQSGRTTIEKFS.